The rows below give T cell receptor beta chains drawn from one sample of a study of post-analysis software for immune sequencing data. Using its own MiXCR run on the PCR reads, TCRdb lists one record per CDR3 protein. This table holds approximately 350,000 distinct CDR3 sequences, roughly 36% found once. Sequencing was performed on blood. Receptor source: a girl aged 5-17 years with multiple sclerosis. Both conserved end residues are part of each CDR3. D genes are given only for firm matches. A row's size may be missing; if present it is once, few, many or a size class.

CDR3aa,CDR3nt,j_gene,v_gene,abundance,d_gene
CSVDRQGGTEAFF,TGCAGCGTTGACAGGCAGGGAGGGACTGAAGCTTTCTTT,TRBJ1-1,TRBV29-1,.,.
CASSYPERGPSETQYF,TGTGCCAGCAGTTACCCGGAGCGGGGGCCGTCTGAGACCCAGTACTTC,TRBJ2-5,TRBV6-2/TRBV6-3,.,TRBD2
CASLLDNYNEQFF,TGTGCCAGCCTACTGGACAATTACAATGAGCAGTTCTTC,TRBJ2-1,TRBV5-6,.,.
CASSPPGRGEYEQYF,TGTGCCAGCTCACCACCGGGTCGTGGGGAATACGAGCAGTACTTC,TRBJ2-7,TRBV18,.,.
CASSVAPTGQGANYGYTF,TGTGCCAGCAGCGTCGCTCCGACAGGGCAGGGGGCTAACTATGGCTACACCTTC,TRBJ1-2,TRBV9,.,TRBD1
CSVPRRGWDGYTF,TGCAGCGTTCCCCGCCGGGGATGGGATGGCTACACCTTC,TRBJ1-2,TRBV29-1,many,.
CASSDGGGYSGANVLTF,TGTGCCAGCAGTGATGGCGGCGGTTACTCTGGGGCCAACGTCCTGACTTTC,TRBJ2-6,TRBV6-9,.,.
CASGENTGELFF,TGTGCCAGTGGGGAGAACACCGGGGAGCTGTTTTTT,TRBJ2-2,TRBV25-1,.,.
CASSQGAGDSNQPQHF,TGTGCCAGCAGCCAAGGTGCGGGAGATAGCAATCAGCCCCAGCATTTT,TRBJ1-5,TRBV3-1,.,.
CASSLTTGTDEKLFF,TGCGCCAGCAGCTTAACTACCGGGACAGACGAAAAACTGTTTTTT,TRBJ1-4,TRBV5-1,.,TRBD1
CAISEETGTTDGYTF,TGTGCCATCAGTGAAGAGACAGGGACAACTGATGGCTACACCTTC,TRBJ1-2,TRBV10-3,few,TRBD1
CATSRDQRRGAITYQETQYF,TGTGCCACCAGCAGAGATCAGCGGCGGGGGGCCATTACGTACCAAGAGACCCAGTACTTC,TRBJ2-5,TRBV15,.,TRBD2
CASSSRGQDGYTF,TGCGCCAGCAGCTCCAGGGGGCAGGATGGCTACACCTTC,TRBJ1-2,TRBV5-1,.,TRBD1
CASSLSTTKETQYF,TGCGCCAGCAGCTTGTCGACAACAAAAGAGACCCAGTACTTC,TRBJ2-5,TRBV5-1,.,.
CASSPRDPRSYNEQFF,TGCGCCAGCAGCCCCCGGGACCCTCGCTCCTACAATGAGCAGTTCTTC,TRBJ2-1,TRBV5-1,.,.
CSARDSKRGVEETQYF,TGCAGTGCTAGAGACTCCAAGCGGGGGGTTGAAGAGACCCAGTACTTC,TRBJ2-5,TRBV20-1,few,TRBD2
CASSQGLARNEQFF,TGTGCCAGCAGCCAAGGGCTAGCGAGAAATGAGCAGTTCTTC,TRBJ2-1,TRBV3-1,once,.
CAAGTSGGSTNTGELFF,TGTGCCGCCGGGACTAGCGGGGGGTCTACGAACACCGGGGAGCTGTTTTTT,TRBJ2-2,TRBV12-3/TRBV12-4,.,TRBD2
CATSPGQGAGELFF,TGCGCCACCTCACCGGGACAGGGGGCCGGGGAGCTGTTTTTT,TRBJ2-2,TRBV4-1,.,TRBD1
CASSYGHHQDTQYF,TGCGCCAGCAGCTACGGACACCACCAGGATACGCAGTATTTT,TRBJ2-3,TRBV5-1,.,.
CASRNRDRAPEAFF,TGTGCCAGCAGGAACCGGGACAGGGCCCCTGAAGCTTTCTTT,TRBJ1-1,TRBV6-2/TRBV6-3,.,TRBD1
CASSLSSGTPQYF,TGTGCCAGCAGCTTGTCCTCCGGGACACCGCAGTACTTC,TRBJ2-5,TRBV7-8,.,.
CASSQGRALHF,TGTGCCAGCAGCCAAGGTCGGGCCCTCCACTTT,TRBJ1-6,TRBV3-1,.,.
CASSMPSAGTYEQYF,TGTGCCAGTAGTATGCCGTCGGCAGGGACCTACGAGCAGTACTTC,TRBJ2-7,TRBV19,few,.
CSASREIYGYTF,TGCAGTGCTAGTCGTGAGATCTATGGCTACACCTTC,TRBJ1-2,TRBV20-1,.,.
CATSRSENYGYTF,TGTGCCACCAGTAGGTCAGAGAACTATGGCTACACCTTC,TRBJ1-2,TRBV24-1,few,.
CASSWGGAGLDEQFF,TGTGCCAGCAGTTGGGGCGGGGCCGGTCTGGATGAGCAGTTCTTC,TRBJ2-1,TRBV6-5,.,.
CASSYSTSTYEQYF,TGTGCCAGCAGTTACTCCACATCCACCTACGAGCAGTACTTC,TRBJ2-7,TRBV6-5,.,.
CSVNPGARGGFYEQYF,TGCAGTGTGAATCCGGGGGCCCGGGGCGGCTTTTACGAGCAGTACTTC,TRBJ2-7,TRBV20-1,.,.
CASSLFGGEQETQYF,TGTGCCAGCAGCTTATTTGGGGGCGAGCAAGAGACCCAGTACTTC,TRBJ2-5,TRBV7-9,.,.
CASSFAYGMDGYTF,TGTGCCAGCAGTTTCGCCTATGGAATGGATGGCTACACCTTC,TRBJ1-2,TRBV28,few,.
CASSPWASGYSPLHF,TGTGCCAGCAGTCCCTGGGCCTCGGGCTATTCACCCCTCCACTTT,TRBJ1-6,TRBV6-6,.,.
CASSIDRAKQPQHF,TGTGCCAGCAGCATCGACAGGGCAAAACAGCCCCAGCATTTT,TRBJ1-5,TRBV7-2,.,TRBD1
CATSRVGDTQYF,TGTGCCACCAGCAGAGTTGGGGATACGCAGTATTTT,TRBJ2-3,TRBV15,.,.
CASRGTGVAQETQYF,TGTGCCAGCAGAGGGACAGGGGTGGCCCAAGAGACCCAGTACTTC,TRBJ2-5,TRBV28,.,TRBD1
CASSDASRVESYNEQFF,TGTGCCAGCAGTGACGCCTCTCGGGTGGAGTCCTACAATGAGCAGTTCTTC,TRBJ2-1,TRBV25-1,few,.
CASSQDRGHQPQHF,TGTGCCAGCAGCCAGGACAGGGGACATCAGCCCCAGCATTTT,TRBJ1-5,TRBV6-6,many,TRBD1
CASSPPARDSYTF,TGTGCCAGCTCACCACCGGCACGGGACAGCTACACCTTC,TRBJ1-2,TRBV18,once,.
CASSLATNYGYTF,TGCGCCAGCAGCTTGGCTACAAACTATGGCTACACCTTC,TRBJ1-2,TRBV5-1,few,.
CASSQEESSGFPWGTQYF,TGTGCCAGCAGCCAAGAGGAGAGTAGCGGTTTCCCGTGGGGTACGCAGTATTTT,TRBJ2-3,TRBV4-2,.,.
CASSLQVAGADGYTF,TGTGCCAGCAGCTTGCAAGTTGCGGGGGCGGACGGCTACACCTTC,TRBJ1-2,TRBV7-9,.,.
CSVRLARGLSDEQFF,TGCAGCGTCCGTTTGGCGAGGGGGCTATCGGATGAGCAGTTCTTC,TRBJ2-1,TRBV29-1,few,TRBD1
CASSLVRGAETQYF,TGTGCCAGCAGCTTAGTCAGGGGGGCCGAGACCCAGTACTTC,TRBJ2-5,TRBV7-2,.,.
CASSMRQGGETQYF,TGTGCCAGCAGTATGCGACAGGGAGGGGAGACCCAGTACTTC,TRBJ2-5,TRBV12-3/TRBV12-4,.,.
CASSQDPRLAGVSSYEQYF,TGCGCCAGCAGCCAAGATCCCCGGCTAGCGGGGGTGAGCTCCTACGAGCAGTACTTC,TRBJ2-7,TRBV4-1,few,TRBD2
CASSYHSNQPQHF,TGTGCCAGCAGTTATCATAGCAATCAGCCCCAGCATTTT,TRBJ1-5,TRBV3-1,.,.
CASSPHGRVGELFF,TGTGCCAGCAGTCCGCATGGACGGGTCGGGGAGCTGTTTTTT,TRBJ2-2,TRBV6-4,few,.
CASSSELRQAPLHF,TGTGCCAGCAGCTCAGAGTTACGGCAAGCACCCCTCCACTTT,TRBJ1-6,TRBV7-9,.,.
CASSFYGQGNYYGYTF,TGCGCCAGCAGCTTTTACGGACAGGGAAACTACTATGGCTACACCTTC,TRBJ1-2,TRBV5-1,.,TRBD1
CASSAPTAGNNEQFF,TGCGCCAGCAGCGCCCCAACCGCAGGGAACAATGAGCAGTTCTTC,TRBJ2-1,TRBV10-1,.,.
CASSPSGQGRYQETQYF,TGTGCCAGCAGTCCTTCGGGACAAGGTCGTTACCAAGAGACCCAGTACTTC,TRBJ2-5,TRBV12-3/TRBV12-4,.,.
CSARVTGLQETQYF,TGCAGTGCTAGAGTCACAGGCCTCCAAGAGACCCAGTACTTC,TRBJ2-5,TRBV20-1,.,.
CASSSTGNTGELFF,TGCGCCAGCAGCTCGACAGGGAACACCGGGGAGCTGTTTTTT,TRBJ2-2,TRBV5-1,.,.
CASSFRTGGSYEQYF,TGCGCCAGCAGCTTCCGGACAGGGGGCTCTTACGAGCAGTACTTC,TRBJ2-7,TRBV5-1,many,TRBD1
CSVWKGGGVETQYF,TGCAGCGTTTGGAAGGGAGGGGGCGTGGAGACCCAGTACTTC,TRBJ2-5,TRBV29-1,few,.